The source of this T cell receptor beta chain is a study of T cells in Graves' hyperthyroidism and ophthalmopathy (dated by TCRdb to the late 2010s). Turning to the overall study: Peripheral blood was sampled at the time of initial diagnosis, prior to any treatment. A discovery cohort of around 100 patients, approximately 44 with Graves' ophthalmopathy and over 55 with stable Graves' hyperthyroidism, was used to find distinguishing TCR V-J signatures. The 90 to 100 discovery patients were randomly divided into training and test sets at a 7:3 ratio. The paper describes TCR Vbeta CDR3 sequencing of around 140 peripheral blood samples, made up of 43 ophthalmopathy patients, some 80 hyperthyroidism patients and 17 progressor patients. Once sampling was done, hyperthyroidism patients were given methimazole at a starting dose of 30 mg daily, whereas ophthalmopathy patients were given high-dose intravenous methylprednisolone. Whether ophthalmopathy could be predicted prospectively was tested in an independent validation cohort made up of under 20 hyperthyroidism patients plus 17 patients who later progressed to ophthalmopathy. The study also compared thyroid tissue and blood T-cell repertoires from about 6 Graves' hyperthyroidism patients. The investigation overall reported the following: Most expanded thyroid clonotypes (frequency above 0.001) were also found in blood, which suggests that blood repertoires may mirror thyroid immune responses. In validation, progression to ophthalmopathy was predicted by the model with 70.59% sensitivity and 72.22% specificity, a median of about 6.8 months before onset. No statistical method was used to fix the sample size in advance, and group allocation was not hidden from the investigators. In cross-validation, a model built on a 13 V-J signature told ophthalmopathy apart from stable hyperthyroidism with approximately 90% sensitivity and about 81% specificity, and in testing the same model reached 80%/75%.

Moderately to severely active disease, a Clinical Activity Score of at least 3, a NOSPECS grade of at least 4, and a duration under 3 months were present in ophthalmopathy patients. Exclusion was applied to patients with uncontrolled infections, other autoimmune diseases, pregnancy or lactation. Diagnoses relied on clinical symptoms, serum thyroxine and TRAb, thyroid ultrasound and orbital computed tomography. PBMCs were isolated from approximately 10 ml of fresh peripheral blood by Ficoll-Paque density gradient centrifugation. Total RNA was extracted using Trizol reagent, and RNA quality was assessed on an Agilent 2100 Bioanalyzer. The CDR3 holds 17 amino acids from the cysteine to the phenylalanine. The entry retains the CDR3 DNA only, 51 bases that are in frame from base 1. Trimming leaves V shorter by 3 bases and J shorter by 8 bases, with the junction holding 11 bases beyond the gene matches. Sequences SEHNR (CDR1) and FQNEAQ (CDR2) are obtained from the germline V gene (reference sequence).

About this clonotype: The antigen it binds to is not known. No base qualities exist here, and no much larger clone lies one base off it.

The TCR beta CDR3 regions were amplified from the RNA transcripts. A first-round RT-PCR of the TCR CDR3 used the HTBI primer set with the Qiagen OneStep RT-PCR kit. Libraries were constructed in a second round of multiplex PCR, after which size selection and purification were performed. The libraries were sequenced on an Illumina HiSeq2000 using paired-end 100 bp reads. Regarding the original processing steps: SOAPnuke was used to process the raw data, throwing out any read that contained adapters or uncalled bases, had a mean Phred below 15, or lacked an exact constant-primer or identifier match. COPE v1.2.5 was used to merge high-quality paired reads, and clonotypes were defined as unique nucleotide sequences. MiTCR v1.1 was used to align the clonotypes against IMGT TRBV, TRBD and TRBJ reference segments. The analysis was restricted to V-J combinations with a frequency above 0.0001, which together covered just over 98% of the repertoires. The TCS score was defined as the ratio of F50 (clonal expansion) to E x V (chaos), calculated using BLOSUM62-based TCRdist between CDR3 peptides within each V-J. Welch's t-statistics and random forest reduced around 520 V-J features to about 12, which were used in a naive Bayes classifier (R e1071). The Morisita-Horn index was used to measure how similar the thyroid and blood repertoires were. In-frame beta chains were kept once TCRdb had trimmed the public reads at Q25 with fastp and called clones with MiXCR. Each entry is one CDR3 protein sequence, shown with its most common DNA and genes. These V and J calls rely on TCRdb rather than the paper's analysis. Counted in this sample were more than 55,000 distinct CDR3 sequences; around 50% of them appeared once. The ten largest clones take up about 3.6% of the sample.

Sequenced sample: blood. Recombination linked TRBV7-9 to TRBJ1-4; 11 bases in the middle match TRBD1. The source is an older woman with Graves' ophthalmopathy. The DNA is TGTGCCAGCAGCTTGTCCCCCAGTCGGACAGGGGGCGAAAAACTGTTTTTT. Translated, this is CASSLSPSRTGGEKLFF.